Sequencing of this TCR beta chain was carried out in a study of early T cells in non-severe SARS-CoV-2 infection. Study findings and constraints: The VDJdb matching leaned toward anti-spike CD8 responses and overlooked private and CD4 specificities.

This clonotype appeared many times. Its antigen is currently unknown. Trimming took 1 base from V and 6 from J, leaving 10 bases between them. Germline V gene lookup returns CDR1 DFQATT and CDR2 SNEGSKA (reference sequence). This CDR3 is built from 13 residues. TCRdb reprocessed the 5' RACE reads via MiXCR and lists one record per CDR3 protein. The sample carries some 35,000 distinct CDR3 sequences, over 3.5% recorded once. This clonotype was sampled from an adult who was a healthcare worker with PCR-confirmed SARS-CoV-2 infection or an uninfected control (not recorded which). The V and J genes are TRBV20-1 and TRBJ2-1, with D perhaps matching TRBD2 (6 bases). Input material: whole blood. CDR3 nucleotide sequence: TGCAGTGCTAGAGTGGGGGGTGGCAATGAGCAGTTCTTC. Protein sequence: CSARVGGGNEQFF.